The rows below give T cell receptor beta chains drawn from one sample of a study of blood T cell repertoires in COVID-19. This table comes from immunoSEQ multiplex PCR, and its TCRdb copy is limited to in-frame clones, with some not included. The sample has roughly 73,000 clones; 60% to 85% are singletons. Sequences were obtained from peripheral blood. The receptors shown here come from an older man with acute or convalescent COVID-19. The CDR3 runs from the conserved cysteine through the conserved F or W. A D gene is named only where the DNA matches it firmly. Clone size is not always given. Where it is, it says once, few, many or a class for expanded clones.

J | D | size | V | CDR3 | DNA
TRBJ2-1 | TRBD2 | NA | TRBV9 | CASSVGASGSHEQFF | TGTGCCAGCAGCGTAGGTGCTAGCGGGAGCCATGAGCAGTTCTTC
TRBJ2-3 | TRBD2 | NA | TRBV10-3 | CAISEPGTSGSADTQYF | TGTGCCATCAGTGAGCCGGGGACTAGCGGGAGCGCAGATACGCAGTATTTT
TRBJ1-1 | TRBD1 | NA | TRBV11-2 | CASSRGQGRTEAFF | TGTGCCAGCAGCCGGGGACAGGGGAGGACTGAAGCTTTCTTT
TRBJ2-1 | TRBD2 | few | TRBV2 | CASSEREYNEQFF | TGTGCCAGCAGTGAGCGGGAGTACAATGAGCAGTTCTTC
TRBJ2-1 | TRBD2 | NA | TRBV9 | CASSANLRLAGGINEQFF | TGTGCCAGCAGCGCGAATTTAAGACTAGCGGGAGGGATTAATGAGCAGTTCTTC
TRBJ2-2 | NA | NA | TRBV19 | CASSSWTDFPNTGELFF | TGTGCCAGTAGTTCTTGGACAGACTTTCCTAACACCGGGGAGCTGTTTTTT
TRBJ2-1 | TRBD1 | NA | TRBV11-2 | CASSSGQSVEQFF | TGTGCCAGCAGCTCGGGACAGTCCGTTGAGCAGTTCTTC
TRBJ1-2 | TRBD1 | once | TRBV28 | CATQPGTAYGYTF | TGTGCCACCCAGCCTGGGACAGCTTATGGCTACACCTTC
TRBJ2-5 | NA | NA | TRBV3-1/TRBV3-2 | CASSQGGAPGEETQYF | TGTGCCAGCAGCCAAGGTGGGGCCCCGGGAGAAGAGACCCAGTACTTC
TRBJ2-1 | NA | NA | TRBV9 | CASSVGVSGYNEQFF | TGTGCCAGCAGCGTAGGGGTTAGCGGCTACAATGAGCAGTTCTTC
TRBJ1-1 | NA | few | TRBV12-3/TRBV12-4 | CASSSIYLAFF | TGTGCCAGCAGTTCCATCTATTTAGCTTTCTTT
TRBJ1-3 | NA | NA | TRBV28 | CASSLLRGGRGDF | TGTGCCAGCAGTTTATTACGCGGGGGACGTGGGGATTTT
TRBJ1-3 | TRBD1 | NA | TRBV5-6 | CASSLWGQVANTIYF | TGTGCCAGCAGCTTGTGGGGACAGGTGGCAAACACCATATATTTT
TRBJ2-3 | TRBD2 | NA | TRBV10-3 | CAINSGLAVTDTQYF | TGTGCCATCAACTCGGGACTAGCGGTCACAGATACGCAGTATTTT
TRBJ2-1 | TRBD1 | NA | TRBV27 | CASSLSGTGIEQFF | TGTGCCAGCAGTTTATCCGGGACAGGGATAGAGCAGTTCTTC
TRBJ1-1 | NA | NA | TRBV5-1 | CASSLGWSGDPEAFF | TGCGCCAGCAGCTTGGGGTGGTCGGGAGATCCAGAAGCTTTCTTT
TRBJ2-7 | NA | NA | TRBV6-5 | CASSYYLGASYEQYF | TGTGCCAGCAGTTACTACCTGGGGGCCTCCTACGAGCAGTACTTC
TRBJ2-7 | TRBD2 | NA | TRBV7-2 | CASSPGLAVYEQYF | TGTGCCAGCAGCCCGGGACTAGCGGTCTACGAGCAGTACTTC
TRBJ2-7 | NA | few | TRBV2 | CASVGVINHEQYF | TGTGCCAGCGTCGGGGTAATAAACCACGAGCAGTACTTC
TRBJ2-1 | NA | NA | TRBV19 | CASSTTGSSYNEQFF | TGTGCCAGTAGTACAACAGGGAGCTCCTACAATGAGCAGTTCTTC
TRBJ1-3 | TRBD1 | NA | TRBV5-1 | CASSWTSPGGTGNTIYF | TGCGCCAGCAGCTGGACCTCTCCAGGGGGCACTGGAAACACCATATATTTT
TRBJ1-2 | NA | NA | TRBV7-2 | CASSLVETGAYGYTF | TGTGCCAGCAGCTTAGTAGAGACAGGCGCCTATGGCTACACCTTC
TRBJ2-3 | TRBD2 | NA | TRBV5-1 | CASSLVGTSGKDTQYF | TGCGCCAGCAGCTTGGTTGGGACTAGCGGGAAGGATACGCAGTATTTT
TRBJ2-5 | NA | NA | TRBV3-1/TRBV3-2 | CASSQQFQETQYF | TGTGCCAGCAGCCAACAGTTCCAAGAGACCCAGTACTTC
TRBJ2-3 | TRBD2 | once | TRBV7-2 | CASSRGSTWGDTQYF | TGTGCCAGCAGCCGCGGGAGTACCTGGGGAGATACGCAGTATTTT
TRBJ2-1 | TRBD2 | NA | TRBV18 | CASSPGLAGGLSSYNEQFF | TGTGCCAGCTCACCGGGACTAGCGGGAGGTTTAAGCTCCTACAATGAGCAGTTCTTC
TRBJ2-7 | NA | once | TRBV7-3 | CASSLNGVYEQYF | TGTGCCAGCAGCTTAAACGGAGTCTACGAGCAGTACTTC
TRBJ2-5 | TRBD2 | NA | TRBV6-5 | CASSYQGGGETQYF | TGTGCCAGCAGCTATCAAGGCGGGGGGGAGACCCAGTACTTC
TRBJ1-2 | TRBD1 | NA | TRBV18 | CASSPPDRGGYGYTF | TGTGCCAGCTCACCCCCGGACAGGGGAGGCTATGGCTACACCTTC
TRBJ1-5 | NA | NA | TRBV18 | CASSPRGGLGNQPQHF | TGTGCCAGCTCACCGAGGGGGGGGCTTGGAAATCAGCCCCAGCATTTT
TRBJ1-2 | NA | few | TRBV6-5 | CASGTDINGYTF | TGTGCCAGCGGAACCGACATAAATGGCTACACCTTC
TRBJ2-1 | TRBD2 | NA | TRBV6-4 | CASWAGGNYNEQFF | TGTGCCAGCTGGGCGGGAGGTAACTACAATGAGCAGTTCTTC
TRBJ2-2 | TRBD2 | few | TRBV6-5 | CASSYVGGDTGELFF | TGTGCCAGCAGTTACGTTGGGGGGGACACCGGGGAGCTGTTTTTT